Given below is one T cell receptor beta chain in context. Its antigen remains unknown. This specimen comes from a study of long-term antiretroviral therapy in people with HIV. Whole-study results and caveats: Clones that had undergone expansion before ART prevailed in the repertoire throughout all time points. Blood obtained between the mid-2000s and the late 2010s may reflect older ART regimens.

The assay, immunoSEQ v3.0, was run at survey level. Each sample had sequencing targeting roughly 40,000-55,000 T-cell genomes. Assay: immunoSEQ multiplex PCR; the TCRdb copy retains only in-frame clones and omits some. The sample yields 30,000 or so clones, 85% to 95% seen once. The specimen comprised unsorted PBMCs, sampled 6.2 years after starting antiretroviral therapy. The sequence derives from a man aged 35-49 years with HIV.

The CDR3 region has the DNA TGTGCCAGCAGTTACGGGACAGGGGGTGAAAAACTGTTTTTT. Residues: CASSYGTGGEKLFF. This rearrangement joins TRBV6-5 to TRBJ1-4; TRBD1 agrees at 11 bases. The CDR3 covers 14 residues. Trimming cost V 2 bases and J 7 bases; bases outside gene matches: 0. CDR1 MNHEY and CDR2 SVGAGI come from the germline V gene.